This T cell receptor beta chain is drawn from a study of T-cell memory formation after mild COVID-19. MiXCR, applied by TCRdb to the 5' RACE reads, yields one record per CDR3 protein. Of 550,000 to 600,000 distinct CDR3 sequences listed, roughly 17% were seen once; the top ten hold just over 8%. The CDR3 runs to 13 residues. V lost 0 bases to trimming and J lost 7 bases, with 10 bases between them. Germline CDR1 is SGHKS and CDR2 is YYEKEE (reference sequence). The sequenced material came from PBMCs or a T cell subset sorted from them (not recorded which). The chain couples TRBV5-5 to TRBJ1-2, with unresolved D. The receptor's source is an adult woman who had mild COVID-19 (a few samples of this study predate the infection). Cell type and time point are not known. In DNA form, the CDR3 reads TGTGCCAGCAGCTTGGTCGGACGGGGTGGCTACACCTTC. Its translation: CASSLVGRGGYTF.